A selection of T cell receptor beta chains follows, all from one sample in a study of shared clonotypes between healthy human individuals. Libraries were prepared by immunoSEQ multiplex PCR; TCRdb keeps only in-frame clonotypes and omits some of them. In the table there are about 800,000 clones, about 96% of which are singletons. What was sequenced was naive CD8+ T cells sorted from blood. These receptors all stem from a man aged 25 to 40 in good health. The CDR3 runs from the conserved cysteine through the conserved F or W. A D gene is named only where the DNA matches it firmly. Size values are once, few and many counts, or a class for expanded clones, and some rows have none.

clone_size d_call j_call cdr3_length v_call cdr3_aa cdr3_nt
- - TRBJ2-2 15 TRBV7-2 CASSLGAPYTGELFF TGTGCCAGCAGCTTAGGGGCGCCCTACACCGGGGAGCTGTTTTTT
- - TRBJ2-7 14 TRBV28 CASSSRLSEYEQYF TGTGCCAGCAGTTCTCGACTCTCGGAGTACGAGCAGTACTTC
- TRBD1 TRBJ2-7 12 TRBV7-8 CASKTGGSEQYF TGTGCCAGCAAAACAGGGGGCTCCGAGCAGTACTTC
- - TRBJ2-6 15 TRBV9 CASGTLNSGANVLTF TGTGCCAGCGGGACATTGAACTCTGGGGCCAACGTCCTGACTTTC
once - TRBJ2-7 12 TRBV27 CASSLSNSEQYF TGTGCCAGCAGTCTCTCAAACTCCGAGCAGTACTTC
once - TRBJ2-2 14 TRBV2 CASIGGGNTGELFF TGTGCCAGCATTGGGGGTGGGAACACCGGGGAGCTGTTTTTT
- - TRBJ2-7 13 TRBV5-1 CASSLVGITGQYF TGCGCCAGCAGCTTGGTGGGGATTACGGGGCAGTACTTC
- TRBD1 TRBJ2-3 18 TRBV7-9 CASSFPTGAGLGTDTQYF TGTGCCAGCAGCTTCCCTACAGGGGCCGGGTTAGGCACAGATACGCAGTATTTT
- - TRBJ1-5 16 TRBV19 CASSSWGRGRNQPQHF TGTGCCAGTAGTTCCTGGGGCAGGGGAAGGAATCAGCCCCAGCATTTT
- - TRBJ2-1 15 TRBV9 CASSPSGATYNEQFF TGTGCCAGCAGCCCATCGGGAGCTACCTACAATGAGCAGTTCTTC
- TRBD2 TRBJ2-5 15 TRBV25-1 CASSERGGRQETQYF TGTGCCAGCAGTGAACGGGGGGGCAGACAAGAGACCCAGTACTTC
- - TRBJ1-5 15 TRBV19 CASSIYGGDLQPQHF TGTGCCAGTAGTATATACGGGGGCGATTTGCAGCCCCAGCATTTT
- - TRBJ2-7 15 TRBV19 CASSISHTPSYEQYF TGTGCCAGTAGTATTTCTCATACCCCCTCCTACGAGCAGTACTTC
- - TRBJ1-5 14 TRBV7-9 CASSSRDTNQPQHF TGTGCCAGCAGCTCACGGGACACAAATCAGCCCCAGCATTTT
- TRBD2 TRBJ2-3 22 TRBV14 CASSQDPPMTSGRAVRGDTQYF TGTGCCAGCAGCCAAGATCCCCCCATGACTAGCGGGAGGGCCGTACGGGGAGATACGCAGTATTTT
- - TRBJ2-7 14 TRBV9 CASSPRDGSYEQYF TGTGCCAGCAGCCCCCGGGACGGTTCCTACGAGCAGTACTTC